The 8 T cell receptor beta chains below all came from one sample that was sequenced in a study of regulatory T cells in long-lasting Graves disease (dated by TCRdb to the early 2020s). Library creation used multiplex PCR. TCRdb records Illumina HiSeq 4000 as the sequencer. TCR beta libraries were built with iRepertoire HTBI primers and Arm-PCR amplification of CDR3 regions. TCRdb itself trimmed the public reads at Q25 with fastp, ran MiXCR and retained productive beta chains. For every CDR3 protein sequence, its rows merge into one entry that carries the most common genes and DNA. The sample table records a few hundred thousand distinct CDR3 sequences; around 20% of these occur just once. The ten largest clones capture about 15% of the sample. The sample's time point label, decoded: newly diagnosed GD, antithyroid drugs for less than 3 months. For both TCR sequencing and RNA sequencing, RNA was extracted from PBMCs in TRIzol.

Sequenced here: peripheral blood mononuclear cells (PBMCs), sampled at new diagnosis, from a patient treated with antithyroid drugs. These receptors all stem from a female donor with Graves disease.

This clonotype came up many times. This chain uses TRBV11-2 with TRBJ2-1; 7 bases are a match to TRBD2. The germline V gene encodes CDR1 SGHAT and CDR2 FQNNGV. The CDR3 is 15 amino acids. V lost 7 bases to trimming and J lost 1 base; unmatched junction nucleotides: 7. The CDR3 loop reads CASNPLSGSYNEQFF. The CDR3 DNA follows: TGTGCCAGCAACCCCCTTAGCGGGTCCTACAATGAGCAGTTCTTC.

This clonotype has ten or more counts. The rearrangement links TRBV20-1 to TRBJ2-7, with 9 positions matching TRBD1. The V and J ends lost 5 bases and 2 bases, in that order; junction bases with no gene match: 4. Germline CDR1 and CDR2: DFQATT and SNEGSKA (reference sequence). The CDR3 is 13 residues long. The DNA of the CDR3 is TGCAGTGCTTCCGGGACAGGGCCCTACGAGCAGTACTTC. Protein product: CSASGTGPYEQYF.

This clonotype was detected a few times. The V call is TRBV6-1, the J call TRBJ2-7; maybe TRBD1 (5 bases). This CDR3 is 11 amino acids long. The germline CDR1 and CDR2 sequences are MNHNS and SASEGT. V dropped 10 bases and J dropped 3 bases, with 10 bases sitting between them. CDR3 DNA: TGTGCCACCGCCCAGGGCTACGAGCAGTACTTC. The encoded protein is CATAQGYEQYF.

CDR3 nucleotides: TGTGCCAGCACCCCGCAGGGGGCGAGCGGAACATATACGCAGTATTTT. Protein sequence: CASTPQGASGTYTQYF. The rearrangement uses TRBV7-2 and TRBJ2-3; 8 nucleotides match TRBD1. This CDR3 has 16 residues. V lost 7 bases, J lost 7 bases, and 16 bases stayed unmatched. Germline V lookup: CDR1 SGHTA, CDR2 FQGNSA.

V is TRBV20-1 and J is TRBJ2-5; 14 nucleotides align to TRBD2. The CDR3 covers 15 residues. V gave up 5 bases and J gave up 5 bases; unmatched junction bases: 7. Germline-derived CDR1 and CDR2 are DFQATT and SNEGSKA (reference sequence). CDR3 amino acids: CSASTSGGAGETQYF. DNA of the CDR3: TGCAGTGCTTCGACTAGCGGGGGGGCTGGTGAGACCCAGTACTTC.

The CDR3 bases are TGTGCCAGCAGTGGAGATCCCACCACAGATACGCAGTATTTT. Amino acids: CASSGDPTTDTQYF. This sequence joins TRBV6-1 and TRBJ2-3; no firm D call. The CDR3 covers 14 residues. Germline-derived CDR1 and CDR2 are MNHNS and SASEGT. The V end was cut by 4 bases, the J end by 2 bases, with 10 bases between.

This clonotype was found many times. The chain has TRBV5-1 and TRBJ2-1, with D possibly TRBD2 on 6 matching bases. V was pared by 2 bases and J by 4 bases, with 16 bases between. CDR1 and CDR2 (germline): SGHRS, YFSETQ. The CDR3 length is 16 residues. The CDR3 sequence is CASSLPLAGLYNEQFF. The CDR3, as DNA: TGCGCCAGCAGCTTACCCCTTGCGGGGCTATACAATGAGCAGTTCTTC.

Ten or more counts support this clonotype. The chain employs TRBV29-1 and TRBJ1-5; D ambiguous. Germline CDR1 SQVTM, CDR2 ANQGSEA. V dropped 4 bases and J dropped 3 bases, with 7 bases sitting between them. There are 12 residues in the CDR3. CDR3 in DNA: TGCAGCGTTGCCAGAGACAATCAGCCCCAGCATTTT. This encodes CSVARDNQPQHF.